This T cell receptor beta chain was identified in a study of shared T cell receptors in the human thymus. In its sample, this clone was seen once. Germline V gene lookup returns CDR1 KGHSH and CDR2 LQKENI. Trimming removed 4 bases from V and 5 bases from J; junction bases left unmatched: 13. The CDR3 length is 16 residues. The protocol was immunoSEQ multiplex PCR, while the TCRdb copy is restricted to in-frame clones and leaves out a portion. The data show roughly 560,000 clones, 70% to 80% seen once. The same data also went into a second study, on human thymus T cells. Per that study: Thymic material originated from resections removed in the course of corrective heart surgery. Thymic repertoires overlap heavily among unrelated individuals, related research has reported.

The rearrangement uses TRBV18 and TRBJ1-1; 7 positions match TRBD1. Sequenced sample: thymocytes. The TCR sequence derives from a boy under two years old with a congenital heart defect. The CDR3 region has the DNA TGTGCCAGCTCACTAAAAAAGCCAGGGGGGAAGACTGAAGCTTTCTTT. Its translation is CASSLKKPGGKTEAFF.